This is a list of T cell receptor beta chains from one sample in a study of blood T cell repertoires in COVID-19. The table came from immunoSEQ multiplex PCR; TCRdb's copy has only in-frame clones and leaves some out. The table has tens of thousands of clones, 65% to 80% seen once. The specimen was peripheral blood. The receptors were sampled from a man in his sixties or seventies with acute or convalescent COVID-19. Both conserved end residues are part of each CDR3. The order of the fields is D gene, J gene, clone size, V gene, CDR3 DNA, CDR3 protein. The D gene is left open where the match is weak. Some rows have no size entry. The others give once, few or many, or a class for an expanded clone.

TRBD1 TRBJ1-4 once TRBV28 TGTGCCAGCAGTTTTACAGGGGACCTTAATGAAAAACTGTTTTTT CASSFTGDLNEKLFF
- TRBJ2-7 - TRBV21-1 TGTGCCAGCAGCAAACCTACCAGGGCCCAATACGAGCAGTACTTC CASSKPTRAQYEQYF
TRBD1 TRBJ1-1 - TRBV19 TGTGCCAGTAGTATAAGGGGGCTGAACACTGAAGCTTTCTTT CASSIRGLNTEAFF
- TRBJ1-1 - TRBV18 TGTGCCAGCTCACCCGGGACACATGAAGCTTTCTTT CASSPGTHEAFF
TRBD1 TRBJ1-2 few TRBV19 TGTGCCAGTAGTTGGACAGGGGCAGATGGCTACACCTTC CASSWTGADGYTF
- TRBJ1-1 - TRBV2 TGTGCCAGCAACGCAGGGCAAATGAACACTGAAGCTTTCTTT CASNAGQMNTEAFF
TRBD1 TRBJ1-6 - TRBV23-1 TGCGCCAGCAGTCACCCCCCGGGACAGTGCAATTCACCCCTCCACTTT CASSHPPGQCNSPLHF
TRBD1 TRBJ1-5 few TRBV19 TGTGCCAGTAGTTTCCGGACAGGGCGGAATCAGCCCCAGCATTTT CASSFRTGRNQPQHF
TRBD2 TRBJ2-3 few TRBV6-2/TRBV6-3 TGTGCCAGCAGCCTCCACAACGGGGGGGCCTCAGATACGCAGTATTTT CASSLHNGGASDTQYF
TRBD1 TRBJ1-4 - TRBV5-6 TGTGCCAGCAGCTCGGGGACAGGAGTTAATGAAAAACTGTTTTTT CASSSGTGVNEKLFF
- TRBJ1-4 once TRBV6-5 TGTGCCGGGAGGGGCAGGGATGAAAAACTGTTTTTT CAGRGRDEKLFF
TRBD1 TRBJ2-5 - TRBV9 TGTGCCAGCACGGTTGGACAGGCCCAAGAGACCCAGTACTTC CASTVGQAQETQYF